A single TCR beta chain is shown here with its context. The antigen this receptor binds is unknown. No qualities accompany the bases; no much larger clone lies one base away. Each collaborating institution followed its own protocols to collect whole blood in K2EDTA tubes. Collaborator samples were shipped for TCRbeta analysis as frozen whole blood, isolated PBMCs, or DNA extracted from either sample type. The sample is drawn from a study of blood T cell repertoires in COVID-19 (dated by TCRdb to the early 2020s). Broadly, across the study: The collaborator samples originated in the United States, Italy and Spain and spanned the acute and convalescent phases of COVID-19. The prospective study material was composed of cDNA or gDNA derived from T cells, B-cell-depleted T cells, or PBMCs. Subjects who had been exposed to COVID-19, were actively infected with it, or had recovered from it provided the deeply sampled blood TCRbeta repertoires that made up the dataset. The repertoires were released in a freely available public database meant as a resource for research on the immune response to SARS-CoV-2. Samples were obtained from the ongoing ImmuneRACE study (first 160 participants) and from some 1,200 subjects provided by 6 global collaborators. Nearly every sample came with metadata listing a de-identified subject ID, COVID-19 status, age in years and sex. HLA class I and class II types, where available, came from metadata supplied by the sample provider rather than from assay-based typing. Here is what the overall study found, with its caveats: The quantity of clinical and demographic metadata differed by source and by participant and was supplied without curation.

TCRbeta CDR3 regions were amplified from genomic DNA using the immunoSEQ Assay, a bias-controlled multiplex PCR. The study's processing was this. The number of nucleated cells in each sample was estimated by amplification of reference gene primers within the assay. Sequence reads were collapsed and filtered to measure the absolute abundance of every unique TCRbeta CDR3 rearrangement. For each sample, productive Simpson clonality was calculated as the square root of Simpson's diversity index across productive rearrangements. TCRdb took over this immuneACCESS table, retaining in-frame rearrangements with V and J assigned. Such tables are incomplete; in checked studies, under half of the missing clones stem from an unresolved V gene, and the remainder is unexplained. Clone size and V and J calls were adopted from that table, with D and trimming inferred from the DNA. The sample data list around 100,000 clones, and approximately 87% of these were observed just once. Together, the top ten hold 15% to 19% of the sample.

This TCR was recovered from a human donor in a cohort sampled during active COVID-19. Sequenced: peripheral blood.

The nucleotide sequence reads as follows: TGCAGCGTCAACAAAGCGGGGGGTGGCACAGATACGCAGTATTTT. It encodes CSVNKAGGGTDTQYF. The chain couples TRBV29-1 to TRBJ2-3; 9 bases in the junction line up with TRBD2. The germline V gene gives CDR1 as SQVTM and CDR2 as ANQGSEA. The CDR3 covers 15 residues, taking in both the cysteine and the phenylalanine. Only the CDR3 portion is preserved as DNA: 45 bases, with reading frame beginning at the first base. Ends trimmed: V by 6 bases, J by 1 base; bases unmatched to a gene: 8.